These 5 T cell receptor beta chains came from one sample sequenced in a study of blood T cell repertoires in COVID-19. Some clones are missing from TCRdb's copy, which holds only in-frame ones; the method was immunoSEQ multiplex PCR. This sample has tens of thousands of clones, with less than 85% found just once. The specimen was peripheral blood. These receptor sequences come from a human donor in a cohort sampled during active COVID-19.

The chain links TRBV15 to TRBJ1-1, with D perhaps matching TRBD1 (6 bases). The CDR3 sequence is 15 residues long. Germline CDR1 LNHNV, CDR2 YYDKDF (reference sequence). The ends were cut back, 5 bases at V and 4 bases at J, with 17 bases in the middle. The CDR3 loop is CATSPRDTAATEAFF. The CDR3 DNA reads TGTGCCACCAGCCCTCGGGACACAGCGGCCACTGAAGCTTTCTTT.

A single count supports this clone. The chain employs TRBV5-6 and TRBJ2-7, with a weak D call TRBD1 (6 bases). CDR1 is SGHDT and CDR2 is YYEEEE in the germline V gene. Trimming stripped 0 bases from V and 3 bases from J, with 10 bases between. The CDR3 extends over 14 amino acids. For the CDR3, the DNA is TGTGCCAGCAGCTTGGTTGGGGGCAACTACGAGCAGTACTTC. Translating it yields CASSLVGGNYEQYF.

The chain employs TRBV5-1 and TRBJ2-7, with 9 bases identical to TRBD2. This CDR3 is built from 16 residues. J lost 6 bases, V lost 1 base, and 11 bases had no gene match. The germline gives CDR1 SGHRS, CDR2 YFSETQ. The CDR3 nucleotides are TGCGCCAGCAGCTTGCTTGAGGCTAGCGGGACTACCGAGCAGTACTTC. Amino acid sequence: CASSLLEASGTTEQYF.

The rearrangement links TRBV7-2 to TRBJ1-1; D gene unclear. Germline assignment: CDR1 SGHTA and CDR2 FQGNSA. The CDR3 consists of 14 residues. V dropped 1 base and J dropped 6 bases, with 12 bases sitting between them. DNA for the CDR3: TGTGCCAGCAGCTTAGAGGCTAGCCGGGCTGAAGCTTTCTTT. It specifies CASSLEASRAEAFF.

This chain links TRBV6-1 with TRBJ1-1; D might be TRBD1 (6 bases). The CDR3 runs 16 residues. Per the germline V gene, CDR1 is MNHNS and CDR2 is SASEGT. The V gene lost 1 base and the J gene lost 0 bases, with 12 bases spanning the gap. The CDR3 here is CASSEEFGQLNTEAFF. The CDR3 coding sequence is TGTGCCAGCAGTGAAGAGTTTGGACAGCTGAACACTGAAGCTTTCTTT.